This TCR beta chain comes out of a study of T cell repertoires in cytomegalovirus infection (dated by TCRdb to about 2019). About the full investigation: Donor HLA type was relevant to the analysis, as public TCR beta signatures indicated carriage of CMV infection together with the matching HLA type. The study at large found these results: Cumulative frequency of public TCR beta family members discriminated carriers of CMV infection plus the relevant HLA type in this cohort and an independent roughly 350-donor cohort. The ex vivo response was dominated by HLA-C-restricted CMV-specific TCR beta clonotypes, which also provided the single most frequent clonotype in two of eight donors.

This clonotype has more than one count but fewer than ten. The target of this receptor is not known. Nothing much larger sits one base from this clone, and base qualities are not available. The trim is 0 bases for V and 5 bases for J, with a gap of 20 bases between the germline ends. Its CDR3 holds 17 amino acids, cysteine through phenylalanine. The only DNA kept is the CDR3, 51 bases in frame from the first base. CDR1 and CDR2 are read off the germline V gene as SGHRS and YFSETQ. Data came from an Illumina HiSeq 1500. TCRdb reran the public reads through fastp at Q25 and MiXCR, keeping productive beta chains. A single entry per CDR3 protein holds the most common genes and DNA from its merged rows. The sample table lists roughly 500,000 distinct CDR3 sequences, 11% of them with a count of one. Clones ranked in the top ten supply roughly 10% of the sample.

In this chain, TRBV5-1 is recombined with TRBJ1-2; a tentative D match to TRBD1 spans 5 bases. The sequencing input was PBMCs. The receptor's source is a human donor in good health (CMV status not recorded). Some clones in this sample may be carry-over from other donors' samples. The sequenced DNA is TGCGCCAGCAGCTTGGCCGGCGACCGACTGGGGGGGTATGGCTACACCTTC. Its protein reads: CASSLAGDRLGGYGYTF.